Sequencing of this T cell receptor (beta chain) was carried out in a study of CD8 T cells in ankylosing spondylitis. The CDR3 covers 14 residues. The germline V gene has CDR1 SGHAT and CDR2 FQDESV (reference sequence). V was pared by 5 bases and J by 1 base, with 10 bases between. Ten or more counts support this clonotype. Its matching antigen is unknown. Construction of TCR beta libraries was performed using quantitative 5'-RACE with molecular barcodes. Each CDR3 protein is one row after TCRdb ran MiXCR on the 5' RACE reads. Of 450,000 to 550,000 distinct CDR3 sequences in the sample, over 4% were seen once. Findings and limits, study-wide: A TCR beta motif of about 8 highly homologous variants seemed to mark ankylosing spondylitis blood.

J is TRBJ2-3 and V is TRBV11-1; D is ambiguous. The receptor was isolated from a male donor with ankylosing spondylitis. The sequenced material came from blood, either unsorted or a sorted T cell fraction (not recorded which). The CDR3 is CASSGYLRTDTQYF. CDR3 bases: TGTGCCAGCAGCGGGTACCTCCGCACAGATACGCAGTATTTT.